Detailed here is one T cell receptor (beta chain). The junction and the germline gene differ at one end; a read error may be behind it. Germline V CDR1 and CDR2: SEHNR, FQNEAQ (reference sequence). The CDR3 is 14 residues long. The sample originates from a study of T cells in Graves' hyperthyroidism and ophthalmopathy. RNA transcripts provided the source from which TCR beta CDR3 regions were amplified. Using the HTBI primer set, a first-round RT-PCR was run on the TCR CDR3. TCRdb re-analysed the multiplex PCR reads in MiXCR, keeping a single row per CDR3 protein. The sample includes about 540,000 distinct CDR3 sequences, 35% to 55% seen only once; the top ten take roughly 8.2%.

The chain joins TRBV7-9 to TRBJ1-5; 8 bases fit TRBD1. What was sequenced was peripheral blood or thyroid tissue (not recorded which). This receptor was taken from a woman aged 18-29 years with Graves' hyperthyroidism. This CDR3 is CASSLAGGQQPQHF. CDR3 nucleotide sequence: TGTGCCAGCAGTTTAGCAGGGGGCCAACAGCCCCAGCATTTT.